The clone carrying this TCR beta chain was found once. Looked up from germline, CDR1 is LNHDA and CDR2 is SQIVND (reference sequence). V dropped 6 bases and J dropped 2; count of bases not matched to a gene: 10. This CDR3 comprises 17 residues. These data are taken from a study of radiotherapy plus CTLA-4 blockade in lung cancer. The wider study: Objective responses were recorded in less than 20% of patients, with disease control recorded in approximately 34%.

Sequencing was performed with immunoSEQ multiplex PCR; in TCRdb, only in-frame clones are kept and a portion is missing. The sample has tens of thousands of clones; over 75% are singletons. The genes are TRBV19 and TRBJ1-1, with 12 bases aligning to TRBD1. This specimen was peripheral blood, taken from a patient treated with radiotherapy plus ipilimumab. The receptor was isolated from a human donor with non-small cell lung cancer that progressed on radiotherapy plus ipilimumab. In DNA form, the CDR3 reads TGTGCCAGTAGCCCCAGGGGGACAGGGGGCGCAAACACTGAAGCTTTCTTT. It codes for CASSPRGTGGANTEAFF.